The 10 T cell receptor beta chains listed next were all sequenced from one sample in a study of cytotoxic CD8 clonotypes in ibrutinib-treated CLL. Profiled with immunoSEQ multiplex PCR; TCRdb holds only in-frame clones, not every one. The sample lists 80,000 to 95,000 clones, around 79% seen once, with 4.8% in the top ten. Sequencing was performed on PBMCs, taken after 12 months of ibrutinib treatment. These receptors were collected from a human donor with chronic lymphocytic leukemia.

The CDR3 is CASSLAPGTGTDTQYF. The DNA for the CDR3 is TGTGCCAGCAGCTTAGCTCCCGGGACGGGCACAGATACGCAGTATTTT. This rearrangement joins TRBV7-2 to TRBJ2-3; D may be TRBD1 or TRBD2 (5 bases each). The germline V gene encodes CDR1 SGHTA and CDR2 FQGNSA. This CDR3 region has 16 residues. V lost 0 bases and J 1 base, leaving 11 bases between the germline ends.

This chain links TRBV7-3 with TRBJ2-5; D possibly corresponds to TRBD2 (5 bases). The germline V and J ends were trimmed by 5 bases and 7 bases, with 14 bases remaining between them. CDR1 SGHTA and CDR2 FQGTGA come from the germline V gene. The length of the CDR3 is 13 residues. The CDR3 here is CASSLTTGGTQYF. The CDR3 DNA reads as TGTGCCAGCAGCCTCACGACCGGAGGGACCCAGTACTTC.

J is TRBJ2-5 and V is TRBV6-5, with D hard to call. Trimming took 4 bases from V and 0 from J, leaving 12 bases between them. From germline, CDR1 is MNHEY and CDR2 SVGAGI. This CDR3 has 15 residues. CDR3 sequence (DNA): TGTGCCAGCAGTTCCCCGGACCGGAACCAAGAGACCCAGTACTTC. As protein: CASSSPDRNQETQYF.

The chain employs TRBV11-2 and TRBJ1-3, with D perhaps TRBD1 (5 bases). Trimming cost V 0 bases and J 3 bases, with 9 bases left between them. The length of the CDR3 is 15 residues. CDR1 SGHAT and CDR2 FQNNGV come from the germline V gene. The CDR3 region is CASSLEPGGGNTIYF. The CDR3 DNA is TGTGCCAGCAGCTTAGAGCCGGGGGGTGGAAACACCATATATTTT.

CDR3 nucleotide sequence: TGTGCCAGCAGTTATCGGGCAGGGCGTGGCTATGGCTACACCTTC. Translation: CASSYRAGRGYGYTF. This chain uses TRBV6-5 with TRBJ1-2; TRBD1 is a possible D gene (5 bases). Germline CDR1 and CDR2: MNHEY and SVGAGI. The ends were cut back, 3 bases at V and 4 bases at J, with 15 bases in the middle. CDR3 size: 15 residues.

A few counts support this clone. The chain has TRBV7-3 and TRBJ2-7; D is uncertain. The CDR3 consists of 18 residues. Trimming took 7 bases from V and 0 from J, leaving 25 bases between them. CDR1 is SGHTA, CDR2 FQGTGA, per germline. Here the CDR3 reads CASTLTPDRAISSYEQYF. The CDR3 nucleotides are TGTGCCAGCACCCTCACCCCGGACCGAGCTATCAGCTCCTACGAGCAGTACTTC.

The chain is built from TRBV7-9 and TRBJ2-2; D is perhaps TRBD2 (6 bases). Trimming pared 5 bases from V and 5 bases from J, leaving 15 bases between. CDR1 is SEHNR and CDR2 is FQNEAQ in the germline V gene (reference sequence). The CDR3 is made up of 15 amino acids. The CDR3 nucleotides read TGTGCCAGCAGCCCCGGCGCCGCGGGGACCGGGGAGCTGTTTTTT. Protein product: CASSPGAAGTGELFF.

This chain connects TRBV18 to TRBJ2-7, with D tentatively TRBD1 (6 bases). Germline CDR1 reads KGHSH; CDR2 reads LQKENI. The CDR3 is 13 residues long. V was shortened by 6 bases and J by 2 bases, with 11 bases between the two germline ends. CDR3 sequence reads: CASSVRGPYEQYF. The CDR3 DNA is TGTGCCAGCTCGGTCAGGGGTCCCTACGAGCAGTACTTC.

V is TRBV7-2 and J is TRBJ2-2; TRBD1 agrees at 8 bases. CDR3 size: 16 residues. The junction had 8 bases not matched to a gene; V was cut back by 4 bases and J by 4 bases. Looked up from germline, CDR1 is SGHTA and CDR2 is FQGNSA. Here the CDR3 reads CASSYPDRAVTGELFF. The CDR3 nucleotides read TGTGCCAGCAGCTACCCGGACAGGGCGGTCACCGGGGAGCTGTTTTTT.

This clone was counted between two and nine times. This chain connects TRBV2 to TRBJ1-2; no clear D. The CDR3 length is 13 residues. Trimming took 4 bases from V and 2 from J, leaving 8 bases between them. Germline V CDR1 and CDR2: SNHLY, FYNNEI. The CDR3 loop is CASSVAGNYGYTF. CDR3 coding DNA: TGTGCCAGCAGTGTAGCGGGGAACTATGGCTACACCTTC.